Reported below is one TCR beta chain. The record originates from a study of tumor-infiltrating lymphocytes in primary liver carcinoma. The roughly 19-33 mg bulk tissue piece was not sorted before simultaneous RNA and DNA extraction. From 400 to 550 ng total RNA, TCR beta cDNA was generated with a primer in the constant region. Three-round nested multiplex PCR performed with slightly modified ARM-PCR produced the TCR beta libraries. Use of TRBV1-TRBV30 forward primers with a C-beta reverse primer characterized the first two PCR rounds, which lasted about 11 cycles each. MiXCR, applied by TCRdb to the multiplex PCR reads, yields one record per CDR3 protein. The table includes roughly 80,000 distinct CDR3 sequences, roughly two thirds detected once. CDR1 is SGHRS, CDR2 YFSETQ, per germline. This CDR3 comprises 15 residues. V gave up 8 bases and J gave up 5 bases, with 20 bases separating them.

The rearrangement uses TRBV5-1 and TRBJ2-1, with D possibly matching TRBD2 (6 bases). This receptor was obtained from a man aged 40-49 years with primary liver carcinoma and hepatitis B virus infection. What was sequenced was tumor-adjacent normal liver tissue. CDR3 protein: CARNLVVTSDNEQFF. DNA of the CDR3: TGCGCCAGGAACTTGGTAGTGACTAGTGACAATGAGCAGTTCTTC.